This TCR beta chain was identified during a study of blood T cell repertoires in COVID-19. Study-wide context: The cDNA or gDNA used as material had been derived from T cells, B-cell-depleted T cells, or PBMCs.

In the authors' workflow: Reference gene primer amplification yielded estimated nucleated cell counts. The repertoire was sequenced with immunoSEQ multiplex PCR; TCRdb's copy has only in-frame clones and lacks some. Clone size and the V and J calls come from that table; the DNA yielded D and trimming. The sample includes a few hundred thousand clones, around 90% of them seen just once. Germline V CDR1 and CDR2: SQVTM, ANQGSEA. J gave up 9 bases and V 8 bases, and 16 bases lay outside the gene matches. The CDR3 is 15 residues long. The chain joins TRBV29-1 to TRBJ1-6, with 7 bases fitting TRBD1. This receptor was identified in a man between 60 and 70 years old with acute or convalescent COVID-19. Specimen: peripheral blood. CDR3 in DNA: TGCAGCCCCTGGGTGGGACAGCAGGGCGGTTCACCCCTCCACTTT. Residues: CSPWVGQQGGSPLHF.